The TCR beta chain described here comes from a study of tumor-infiltrating lymphocytes in primary liver carcinoma. Broader study findings: Tumors carried a top-250-clone fraction significantly exceeding that of blood (p = 0.039).

RNA and DNA were co-extracted from 20-30 mg of unsorted bulk tissue. Patients underwent surgical resection for primary liver carcinoma. There are 13 residues in the CDR3. Germline CDR1 SQVTM, CDR2 ANQGSEA. The input was roughly 0.5 ug total RNA; TCR beta cDNA was made from it with a constant-region primer. Three rounds of nested multiplex PCR with slightly modified ARM-PCR produced TCR beta libraries. The first two PCR rounds, roughly 10 cycles each, used TRBV1-TRBV30 forward primers and a C-beta reverse primer. TCRdb redid the calling of the multiplex PCR reads with MiXCR, one entry per CDR3 protein. The sample yields more than 70,000 distinct CDR3 sequences, 55% to 85% seen once. This clonotype occurred once. No antigen is known for it. One junction end disagrees with the germline gene, perhaps due to a read error.

The sample was liver tumor tissue from sampling region 1. Noted subset: tumor region T1, superior pole. The chain has TRBV29-1 and TRBJ2-3; no clear D gene. This TCR was recovered from a man in his forties or fifties with primary liver carcinoma and hepatitis B virus infection. The CDR3 loop is CSVGLPGTDTQYF. CDR3 nucleotide sequence: TGCAGTGTTGGCCTACCAGGCACAGATACGCAGTATTTT.